The rows below give T cell receptor beta chains drawn from one sample of a study of T cell responses to AZD1222 COVID-19 vaccine. Sequenced by immunoSEQ multiplex PCR; TCRdb stores in-frame clones only, minus some. Among fewer than 200,000 clones listed, 85% to 95% were seen once. Sequenced here: peripheral blood, sampled on day 0 of AZD1222 vaccination. These receptor sequences come from an adult in good health. CDR3s include the opening cysteine and the closing phenylalanine or tryptophan. A D gene is named only where the DNA matches it firmly. Only part of the rows carry a size: once, few, many, or a class if the clone is expanded.

. | TRBJ1-2 | . | TRBV27 | CASSATVPYGYTF | TGTGCCAGCAGTGCCACAGTTCCTTATGGCTACACCTTC
. | TRBJ2-3 | . | TRBV30 | CAWRERGTDTQYF | TGTGCCTGGAGAGAAAGGGGGACAGATACGCAGTATTTT
once | TRBJ2-2 | . | TRBV2 | CASKQDNTGELFF | TGTGCCAGCAAGCAGGATAACACCGGGGAGCTGTTTTTT
. | TRBJ1-5 | . | TRBV18 | CASSPGTDYQPQHF | TGTGCCAGCTCACCGGGGACGGACTATCAGCCCCAGCATTTT
. | TRBJ1-5 | . | TRBV7-2 | CASSSNRAQQPQHF | TGTGCCAGCAGCTCTAACAGGGCCCAACAGCCCCAGCATTTT
once | TRBJ1-5 | . | TRBV7-3 | CASSLGGEQPQHF | TGTGCCAGCAGCTTAGGGGGCGAACAGCCCCAGCATTTT
. | TRBJ1-5 | . | TRBV27 | CASSFGSSANQPQHF | TGTGCCAGCAGTTTTGGGTCTTCGGCGAATCAGCCCCAGCATTTT
. | TRBJ2-6 | . | TRBV19 | CASTPRQGSGANVLTF | TGTGCCAGTACCCCGCGTCAGGGCTCTGGGGCCAACGTCCTGACTTTC
. | TRBJ2-3 | . | TRBV9 | CASSVVERDTQYF | TGTGCCAGCAGCGTAGTGGAGCGAGATACGCAGTATTTT
. | TRBJ1-2 | TRBD1 | TRBV6-1 | CASSERTGGFYGYTF | TGTGCCAGCAGTGAACGGACAGGGGGCTTCTATGGCTACACCTTC
. | TRBJ1-1 | . | TRBV2 | CASSGRTIRTEAFF | TGTGCCAGCAGTGGGCGCACAATCCGTACTGAAGCTTTCTTT
once | TRBJ1-2 | TRBD1 | TRBV5-4 | CASSTGQGLSGYTF | TGTGCCAGCAGCACGGGACAGGGGCTCAGTGGCTACACCTTC
. | TRBJ2-2 | . | TRBV3-1/TRBV3-2 | CASSLPLNGELFF | TGTGCCAGCAGCCTCCCTTTAAACGGGGAGCTGTTTTTT
. | TRBJ1-2 | . | TRBV6-1 | CASSDRQDWGGYTF | TGTGCCAGCAGTGACAGACAGGACTGGGGAGGCTACACCTTC
. | TRBJ2-7 | . | TRBV11-2 | CASSISHEQYF | TGTGCCAGCAGTATAAGTCACGAGCAGTACTTC
. | TRBJ2-1 | TRBD2 | TRBV5-1 | CASRGSGEYNEQFF | TGCGCCAGCAGAGGTAGCGGGGAGTACAATGAGCAGTTCTTC
. | TRBJ1-4 | . | TRBV7-9 | CASSLGQGTTNEKLFF | TGTGCCAGCAGCTTAGGGCAGGGCACAACTAATGAAAAACTGTTTTTT
. | TRBJ1-6 | . | TRBV3-1/TRBV3-2 | CASSHFVGNSPLHF | TGTGCCAGCAGCCACTTCGTAGGTAATTCACCCCTCCACTTT
. | TRBJ2-5 | TRBD1 | TRBV9 | CASSVQGAWAETQYF | TGTGCCAGCAGCGTACAGGGGGCCTGGGCTGAGACCCAGTACTTC
. | TRBJ2-1 | . | TRBV21-1 | CASSERLAGGPPYNEQFF | TGTGCCAGCAGCGAGCGACTAGCGGGGGGGCCTCCCTACAATGAGCAGTTCTTC
. | TRBJ2-2 | . | TRBV7-8 | CASSLVAGVTGELFF | TGTGCCAGCAGCTTAGTGGCAGGGGTCACCGGGGAGCTGTTTTTT
. | TRBJ2-5 | . | TRBV20-1 | CSAPFGETQYF | TGCAGTGCACCCTTTGGAGAGACCCAGTACTTC
once | TRBJ1-2 | . | TRBV7-2 | CASSFRWGAIGYTF | TGTGCCAGCAGCTTCAGGTGGGGGGCGATAGGTTACACCTTC
. | TRBJ1-3 | . | TRBV9 | CASSFTHGNTIYF | TGTGCCAGCAGCTTTACCCACGGAAACACCATATATTTT
. | TRBJ1-1 | TRBD1 | TRBV3-1/TRBV3-2 | CATQAGQGTVAFF | TGTGCCACCCAAGCTGGACAGGGAACGGTAGCTTTCTTT
. | TRBJ1-2 | TRBD1 | TRBV28 | CASSLSGTGAYGYTF | TGTGCCAGCAGTTTATCTGGGACAGGGGCTTATGGCTACACCTTC
. | TRBJ1-5 | . | TRBV12-3/TRBV12-4 | CASSVAGPQPQHF | TGTGCCAGCAGTGTGGCCGGTCCCCAGCCCCAGCATTTT
. | TRBJ2-7 | TRBD2 | TRBV24-1 | CATSALPYGRLAGNYEQYF | TGTGCCACCAGTGCCCTCCCGTATGGACGGCTAGCGGGGAACTACGAGCAGTACTTC
. | TRBJ1-6 | . | TRBV6-5 | CASSYSGTVNSPLHF | TGTGCCAGCAGTTACTCGGGGACGGTGAATTCACCCCTCCACTTT
. | TRBJ2-2 | . | TRBV5-4 | CAVGGPRETGELFF | TGTGCAGTAGGGGGGCCGAGGGAGACCGGGGAGCTGTTTTTT
. | TRBJ2-7 | TRBD2 | TRBV18 | CASSKRGPGTSSYEQYF | TGTGCCAGCTCCAAAAGGGGTCCGGGGACTAGCTCCTACGAGCAGTACTTC
few | TRBJ1-2 | . | TRBV3-1/TRBV3-2 | CASSRDSPNRHGYTF | TGTGCCAGCAGCCGAGACAGCCCCAATCGGCATGGCTACACCTTC
. | TRBJ1-1 | TRBD1 | TRBV10-1 | CASSAGTGGTEAFF | TGCGCCAGCAGTGCTGGGACAGGGGGCACTGAAGCTTTCTTT
. | TRBJ2-1 | . | TRBV7-9 | CASSLAQASYNEQFF | TGTGCCAGCAGCTTAGCACAGGCCTCCTACAATGAGCAGTTCTTC
. | TRBJ1-1 | . | TRBV24-1 | CATSDADRSEAFF | TGTGCCACCAGTGATGCTGACAGGAGTGAAGCTTTCTTT
. | TRBJ2-2 | TRBD2 | TRBV7-3 | CASSLTQLAGGYNTGELFF | TGTGCCAGCAGCTTAACTCAACTAGCGGGGGGCTATAACACCGGGGAGCTGTTTTTT
. | TRBJ2-7 | . | TRBV7-8 | CASSLGAVGYEQYF | TGTGCCAGCAGCTTAGGGGCAGTGGGCTACGAGCAGTACTTC
. | TRBJ1-2 | . | TRBV6-5 | CASSSRADVYGYTF | TGTGCCAGCAGTTCGCGGGCGGACGTCTATGGCTACACCTTC
. | TRBJ2-1 | . | TRBV4-1 | CASSQSSAAYNEQFF | TGCGCCAGCAGCCAATCTAGCGCCGCCTACAATGAGCAGTTCTTC
. | TRBJ1-1 | . | TRBV18 | CASSPPNPGVNTEAFF | TGTGCCAGCTCACCACCGAACCCGGGGGTGAACACTGAAGCTTTCTTT
. | TRBJ1-1 | . | TRBV20-1 | CSARGDNEAFF | TGCAGTGCTAGAGGGGACAATGAAGCTTTCTTT
. | TRBJ1-4 | . | TRBV5-1 | CASSLEYSGTHEKLFF | TGCGCCAGCAGCTTGGAGTACAGCGGGACCCATGAAAAACTGTTTTTT
few | TRBJ1-2 | . | TRBV9 | CASSVDWNYGYTF | TGTGCCAGCAGCGTAGACTGGAACTATGGCTACACCTTC
. | TRBJ1-5 | . | TRBV28 | CASSLFPGMDQPQHF | TGTGCCAGCAGTTTATTTCCGGGGATGGATCAGCCCCAGCATTTT
. | TRBJ1-6 | TRBD1 | TRBV28 | CASSRGTGVYNSPLHF | TGTGCCAGCAGTCGCGGGACAGGGGTTTATAATTCACCCCTCCACTTT
. | TRBJ1-1 | . | TRBV11-2 | CASSLVPGAGTEAFF | TGTGCCAGCAGCTTAGTACCGGGGGCAGGTACTGAAGCTTTCTTT
. | TRBJ1-3 | TRBD1 | TRBV9 | CASSAGTGGLGTIYF | TGTGCCAGCAGCGCCGGGACAGGGGGCTTAGGCACCATATATTTT
. | TRBJ1-1 | . | TRBV20-1 | CSASLAGAAEAFF | TGCAGTGCTAGTTTGGCGGGGGCGGCTGAAGCTTTCTTT
. | TRBJ1-5 | . | TRBV6-5 | CASIQWGGVQPQHF | TGTGCCAGCATCCAATGGGGAGGGGTCCAGCCCCAGCATTTT
. | TRBJ2-5 | . | TRBV11-3 | CASSSVGGETQYF | TGTGCCAGCAGCTCGGTCGGGGGAGAGACCCAGTACTTC
. | TRBJ1-3 | TRBD1 | TRBV4-3 | CASSPGTASGNTIYF | TGCGCCAGCAGCCCCGGGACAGCCTCTGGAAACACCATATATTTT
. | TRBJ1-6 | . | TRBV6-5 | CASSYQQGLSSPLHF | TGTGCCAGCAGTTACCAACAGGGCCTAAGTTCACCCCTCCACTTT
. | TRBJ2-3 | . | TRBV7-2 | CASRGAATDTQYF | TGTGCCAGCAGAGGGGCTGCCACAGATACGCAGTATTTT
. | TRBJ1-4 | . | TRBV12-3/TRBV12-4 | CASSGRNEKLFF | TGTGCCAGCAGTGGCCGGAATGAAAAACTGTTTTTT
. | TRBJ1-1 | . | TRBV6-5 | CASSYVPGGTEAFF | TGTGCCAGCAGTTACGTCCCGGGGGGGACTGAAGCTTTCTTT
many | TRBJ2-1 | . | TRBV7-9 | CASRPPGTDNEQFF | TGTGCCAGCAGACCCCCGGGTACCGACAATGAGCAGTTCTTC
. | TRBJ1-1 | . | TRBV5-8 | CASSLSHTLRAFF | TGTGCCAGCAGCTTGTCTCACACACTACGAGCTTTCTTT
. | TRBJ2-1 | TRBD1 | TRBV24-1 | CATSVPGQGARNEQFF | TGTGCCACCAGTGTTCCCGGTCAGGGGGCGAGGAATGAGCAGTTCTTC
. | TRBJ2-7 | TRBD1 | TRBV27 | CATRQGVYEQYF | TGTGCCACCAGACAGGGGGTTTACGAGCAGTACTTC
. | TRBJ2-5 | . | TRBV2 | CASSEAGVETQYF | TGTGCCAGCAGTGAAGCAGGGGTGGAGACCCAGTACTTC